This T cell receptor beta chain was captured in a study of siplizumab effects on memory and regulatory T cells. V lost 2 bases to trimming and J lost 8 bases, with 11 bases between them. There are 13 residues in the CDR3. Germline values: CDR1 SGHDT, CDR2 YYEEEE. Study-level findings and limits: Naive T cells were seen as more diverse than memory cells and as major alloresponse contributors. Significantly reduced by siplizumab was the cumulative frequency of alloreactive sequences, namely those traceable to unstimulated CD4+ memory cells. Sequences below about 10^-5 frequency were poorly captured, limiting mapping of alloreactive clones.

Regarding this clone: Its antigen is as yet unknown.

Only in-frame clones appear in the TCRdb table, and some are missing; sequencing was by immunoSEQ multiplex PCR. The sample has around 100,000 clones, around 93% seen once. The sequenced sample was non-Treg CD4+ T cells sorted from blood. The V and J genes are TRBV5-6 and TRBJ1-3; D gene ambiguous. The clonotype comes from a human donor in good health. In DNA form, the CDR3 reads TGTGCCAGCAGCTTACCGGGTAGGGACACCATATATTTT. This sequence encodes CASSLPGRDTIYF.